What follows is one T cell receptor (beta chain) and its context. Antigen: not known. This sample stems from a study of T cell responses to AZD1222 COVID-19 vaccine. Findings of the study overall: The study found Spike-specific TCR breadth and depth rose after two AZD1222 doses.

Repertoires were generated with immunoSEQ multiplex PCR, while TCRdb's copy carries only in-frame clones and drops some. The table shows fewer than 150,000 clones, with 88% occurring only once. This receptor was taken from an adult in good health. The sequenced sample was peripheral blood, obtained on day 0 of AZD1222 vaccination.

CDR3 residues: CSTSAGQGNQPQHF. As DNA, the CDR3 is TGCAGCACCAGTGCCGGACAGGGAAATCAGCCCCAGCATTTT. The rearrangement links TRBV29-1 to TRBJ1-5; 8 bases map to TRBD1. This CDR3 has 14 amino acids. CDR1 SQVTM and CDR2 ANQGSEA come from the germline V gene. The trim removed 8 bases at V and 4 bases at J, leaving 10 bases unmatched.